The clone carrying this T cell receptor beta chain turned up a few times. It was with a sample-barcoded 5' primer and a J-beta primer mix that a second PCR of roughly 6 to 12 cycles was run. Using its own MiXCR run on the 5' RACE reads, TCRdb lists one record per CDR3 protein. The sample yields approximately 780,000 distinct CDR3 sequences, roughly 24% seen once. The CDR3 is made up of 16 amino acids. Germline V gene lookup returns CDR1 SGHDN and CDR2 FVKESK. With 3 bases clipped from V and 4 bases from J, the junction kept 5 bases outside the gene matches. This record comes from a study of blood T cells in healthy people across ages. This sample was shared with a second study, whose subject was T cells of mothers and their children. From that report: Unrelated mother-child pairs always had slightly, but never significantly, lower normalized overlap than related pairs.

Sequencing was done on a sample of blood. This clonotype was obtained from a boy between 10 and 17 years old in good health. The V and J genes are TRBV14 and TRBJ2-1; 11 bases are shared with TRBD2. The DNA for the CDR3 is TGTGCCAGCAGCCAGGGAGGGACTAGCGGTTACAATGAGCAGTTCTTC. As protein: CASSQGGTSGYNEQFF.